The clone carrying this TCR beta chain has a handful of counts. Its antigen is currently unknown. The sample belongs to a study of shared clonotypes between healthy human individuals. Study findings and constraints: Several donors held about 4.5% of naive CD4 clonotypes in common.

Measured with immunoSEQ multiplex PCR; TCRdb has only the in-frame clones, and not every one. Of over a million clones listed, 75% to 80% are singletons. This CDR3 is 15 amino acids long. J is TRBJ1-1 and V is TRBV21-1. TRBV21-1 is listed as a pseudogene. The sample was memory CD4+ T cells from PBMCs. Noted subset: CD45RA-negative fraction. This receptor was taken from a man younger than 35 in good health. Some clones in this sample may be carry-over from other donors' samples. CDR3 in amino acids: CASSKVWDPGTEAFF. The CDR3 DNA sequence: TGTGCCAGCAGCAAAGTTTGGGATCCCGGGACTGAAGCTTTCTTT.